The rows below give T cell receptor beta chains drawn from one sample of a study of blood T cells in healthy people across ages. MiXCR, run by TCRdb on the 5' RACE reads, gives a single entry per CDR3 protein. The sample lists around 690,000 distinct CDR3 sequences; about 53% were seen once. Sequencing used blood. Receptors were obtained from a man aged 60-69 years in good health. CDR3s include the opening cysteine and the closing phenylalanine or tryptophan. D genes are given only for firm matches. The listing skips clone size in some rows; elsewhere it reads once, few, many or a size class.

cdr3_aa: CASSERTTQYF; cdr3_nt: TGTGCCAGCAGTGAAAGAACCACCCAGTACTTC; d_call: -; j_call: TRBJ2-5; v_call: TRBV6-1; clone_size: -
cdr3_aa: CAIRRDSFTEKLFF; cdr3_nt: TGTGCCATCAGGAGGGACAGTTTTACTGAAAAACTGTTTTTT; d_call: TRBD1; j_call: TRBJ1-4; v_call: TRBV10-3; clone_size: -
cdr3_aa: CASSFTGGFAGANVLTF; cdr3_nt: TGCGCCAGCAGCTTTACAGGGGGCTTCGCTGGGGCCAACGTCCTGACTTTC; d_call: TRBD1; j_call: TRBJ2-6; v_call: TRBV5-1; clone_size: -
cdr3_aa: CAISESMAGDYNEQFF; cdr3_nt: TGTGCCATCAGTGAGTCGATGGCGGGGGATTACAATGAGCAGTTCTTC; d_call: TRBD2; j_call: TRBJ2-1; v_call: TRBV10-3; clone_size: -
cdr3_aa: CASTRSFGDGYTF; cdr3_nt: TGTGCCAGCACCCGATCGTTCGGGGATGGCTACACCTTC; d_call: -; j_call: TRBJ1-2; v_call: TRBV3-1; clone_size: -
cdr3_aa: CATSDGSGVSTDTQYF; cdr3_nt: TGTGCCACCAGTGATGGTAGCGGGGTTAGCACAGATACGCAGTATTTT; d_call: TRBD2; j_call: TRBJ2-3; v_call: TRBV24-1; clone_size: few
cdr3_aa: CASNQEPPRAGRQLFF; cdr3_nt: TGCGCCAGCAACCAAGAACCTCCCCGAGCGGGGCGTCAGTTGTTCTTC; d_call: TRBD2; j_call: TRBJ2-1; v_call: TRBV4-1; clone_size: -
cdr3_aa: CASSLEVGGGSLRRQYF; cdr3_nt: TGCGCCAGCAGCTTGGAAGTAGGCGGGGGGTCCCTCCGACGGCAGTACTTC; d_call: TRBD2; j_call: TRBJ2-7; v_call: TRBV5-1; clone_size: -
cdr3_aa: CASSLDQYEQYF; cdr3_nt: TGCGCCAGCAGCTTAGATCAATACGAGCAGTACTTC; d_call: -; j_call: TRBJ2-7; v_call: TRBV5-1; clone_size: many
cdr3_aa: CASSAGDGYTF; cdr3_nt: TGTGCCAGCTCAGCCGGAGACGGCTACACCTTC; d_call: -; j_call: TRBJ1-2; v_call: TRBV18; clone_size: -
cdr3_aa: CASSLVSWDGYTF; cdr3_nt: TGTGCCAGCAGCTTAGTGAGTTGGGATGGCTACACCTTC; d_call: -; j_call: TRBJ1-2; v_call: TRBV7-8; clone_size: -
cdr3_aa: CASSTLGLAEFEQFF; cdr3_nt: TGTGCCAGTAGTACCCTAGGACTAGCGGAATTTGAGCAGTTCTTC; d_call: TRBD2; j_call: TRBJ2-1; v_call: TRBV19; clone_size: -
cdr3_aa: CASSPTWTGARDTQYF; cdr3_nt: TGTGCCAGCAGCCCCACCTGGACGGGGGCCAGAGATACGCAGTATTTT; d_call: -; j_call: TRBJ2-3; v_call: TRBV7-2; clone_size: -
cdr3_aa: CATRGDQETQYF; cdr3_nt: TGTGCCACCCGGGGAGACCAAGAGACCCAGTACTTC; d_call: -; j_call: TRBJ2-5; v_call: TRBV10-3; clone_size: few
cdr3_aa: CAIKGGLDTDTQYF; cdr3_nt: TGTGCCATCAAGGGGGGGTTGGACACAGATACGCAGTATTTT; d_call: -; j_call: TRBJ2-3; v_call: TRBV10-3; clone_size: -
cdr3_aa: CSARTQGRTDTQYF; cdr3_nt: TGCAGTGCCAGAACACAGGGAAGAACAGATACGCAGTATTTT; d_call: -; j_call: TRBJ2-3; v_call: TRBV20-1; clone_size: -
cdr3_aa: CSVHRTSYNEQFF; cdr3_nt: TGCAGCGTTCATCGTACCTCCTACAATGAGCAGTTCTTC; d_call: -; j_call: TRBJ2-1; v_call: TRBV29-1; clone_size: -
cdr3_aa: CASSVSSGIEQFF; cdr3_nt: TGTGCCAGCAGCGTATCTAGCGGCATTGAGCAGTTCTTC; d_call: TRBD2; j_call: TRBJ2-1; v_call: TRBV9; clone_size: once
cdr3_aa: CASSTLTSDEQFF; cdr3_nt: TGCGCCAGCAGCACCCTGACTAGCGACGAGCAGTTCTTC; d_call: TRBD2; j_call: TRBJ2-1; v_call: TRBV5-1; clone_size: few
cdr3_aa: CSVARLAGGRSYNEQFF; cdr3_nt: TGCAGCGTTGCACGGCTAGCGGGGGGCCGCTCCTACAATGAGCAGTTCTTC; d_call: TRBD2; j_call: TRBJ2-1; v_call: TRBV29-1; clone_size: few
cdr3_aa: CASSPPGASQETQYF; cdr3_nt: TGTGCCAGCTCACCACCGGGAGCATCCCAAGAGACCCAGTACTTC; d_call: -; j_call: TRBJ2-5; v_call: TRBV18; clone_size: -
cdr3_aa: CSARDRDSGVWEQYF; cdr3_nt: TGCAGTGCTAGAGATCGTGATAGCGGGGTGTGGGAGCAGTACTTC; d_call: TRBD2; j_call: TRBJ2-7; v_call: TRBV20-1; clone_size: -
cdr3_aa: CATRSSYEQYF; cdr3_nt: TGTGCCACCCGGAGCTCCTACGAGCAGTACTTC; d_call: -; j_call: TRBJ2-7; v_call: TRBV6-5; clone_size: many
cdr3_aa: CASSSIGGLPYNEQFF; cdr3_nt: TGTGCCAGCAGCTCTATAGGGGGCCTTCCCTACAATGAGCAGTTCTTC; d_call: TRBD1; j_call: TRBJ2-1; v_call: TRBV11-2; clone_size: -